The 3 T cell receptor beta chains in this list originate from one sample, sequenced in a study of HIV-infected patients and healthy controls. The repertoire came from unfractionated whole blood and reflected all unsorted peripheral T cells. cDNA was made from approximately 500 ng RNA using alpha and beta constant primers. Each of the alpha and beta chains got its own library through chain-specific third strand synthesis with indices. In TCRdb, the 5' RACE reads were re-called with MiXCR into one record per CDR3 protein. This sample has 13,000 or so distinct CDR3 sequences; roughly a tenth occur once, and the top ten carry about 6%. Material: blood. The source is an adult in good health.

V usage is TRBV6-1 and J usage is TRBJ2-2; D tentatively fits TRBD1 or TRBD2 (5 bases each). CDR1 and CDR2 from the germline V gene are MNHNS and SASEGT. The CDR3 is made up of 17 amino acids. V shed 4 bases and J shed 1 base, with 16 bases lying between them. CDR3 loop: CASSGVSGTGNTGELFF. The CDR3 nucleotides read TGTGCCAGCAGTGGAGTCTCCGGGACGGGGAACACCGGGGAGCTGTTTTTT.

Within the sample, this clonotype is medium-sized. The CDR3 sequence: CASSSREHGYTF. CDR3 bases: TGTGCCAGCAGTTCCAGGGAACATGGCTACACCTTC. This chain connects TRBV28 to TRBJ1-2; D is possibly TRBD1 (5 bases). The CDR3 runs 12 residues. Germline values: CDR1 MDHEN, CDR2 SYDVKM. Trimming left V 4 bases short and J 6 bases short, with 9 bases between.

In its sample, this clonotype was seen many times. V usage is TRBV7-9 and J usage is TRBJ1-2, with D possibly being TRBD1 (6 bases). Germline V gives CDR1 SEHNR, CDR2 FQNEAQ (reference sequence). Trimming removed 2 bases from V and 5 bases from J, with 12 bases in between. The CDR3 is 14 amino acids. The CDR3 DNA is TGTGCCAGCAGCTTATCCCGACAGGATTATGGCTACACCTTC. Translation: CASSLSRQDYGYTF.